The clone carrying this TCR beta chain was counted once. Sequencing used immunoSEQ multiplex PCR; TCRdb keeps in-frame clones, though not all of them. This table has roughly 60,000 clones, 85% to 95% appearing once. Trimming shortened V by 6 bases and J by 0 bases, and 15 bases separated the two germline ends. CDR1 and CDR2 from the germline V gene are SEHNR and FQNEAQ (reference sequence). CDR3 length: 15 residues. The sample is drawn from a study of technical replicates of blood from a handful of donors. The sequenced material came from PBMCs. The clonotype was recovered from a human donor in good health. Some clones in this sample may be carry-over from other donors' samples. This chain joins TRBV7-9 and TRBJ2-7, with D perhaps matching TRBD1 (5 bases). The chain's CDR3 is CASSPPNRISYEQYF. The CDR3 nucleotides read TGTGCCAGCAGTCCTCCCAACAGGATCTCCTACGAGCAGTACTTC.